This T cell receptor (beta chain) was sequenced during a study of human T cells and chemical hapten exposure (dated by TCRdb to about 2021). In the study overall: For sensitization, 2% DPC in acetone was applied to a roughly 2 cm by roughly 2 cm area of upper inner arm skin. Patch testing was done on the upper back using Finn chambers containing 0.01% DPC, and results were scored after 6 days according to International Contact Dermatitis Research Group standards. Blood for TCR sequencing was provided by twenty-nine alopecia patients at one to four time points (pre-sensitization, 2, 6 and 24 weeks). Throughout the roughly 23-week study period, patients were also given weekly therapeutic DPC doses on the scalp. Libraries were pooled for sequencing, and variation in per-sample TCR yields was attributed mainly to small differences in library volumes within the pool. The patient cohort, mostly female, included alopecia areata with under or over 50% scalp involvement, alopecia totalis and alopecia universalis. For every blood RNA sample, sequencing covered both the TCR alpha and TCR beta chains. Blood was sampled from patients pre-sensitization (week 0) and at 2, 6 and about 24 weeks after DPC sensitization. In alopecia patients, the study followed how the peripheral blood TCR repertoire changed in vivo over primary and secondary sensitization to diphenylcyclopropenone (DPC), a hapten.

The time point label of this sample denotes: pre-sensitization, week 0. What the treatment or condition label conveys for this sample: therapeutic diphenylcyclopropenone sensitization with weekly scalp DPC. Total RNA was extracted from unfractionated whole blood collected in Tempus Blood RNA tubes. At every patch-test visit, the blood draw took place before the patch test was put on. Eligible patients were aged 18 to 70, diagnosed with alopecia, deemed suitable for DPC therapy, and excluded if pregnant. Inclusive of the bounding cysteine and phenylalanine, the CDR3 is 12 residues long. CDR3 DNA is the only sequence kept; it has 36 bases, read in frame from the first base. The germline ends are 7 bases apart after V is trimmed by 1 base and J by 6 bases. From a lookup of the germline V gene, CDR1 and CDR2 are SGHTA and FQGNSA. The sample holds many counts of this clonotype. The antigen it binds to is not known. No much larger clone is present one base from it, and per-base qualities are unavailable.

The library was produced with RACE. The sample was run on a NextSeq 500. During library preparation, unique molecular identifiers were attached to individual cDNA molecules so that TCRs could be counted in a quantitative, reproducible way. The original pipeline was this. A median of around 100,000 TCRs per sample was observed, with a range of about 23,224 to 700,000. V, J and CDR3 annotation of the TCR reads was performed with the Decombinator software suite. For the PS versus PT1 abundance plots, all samples were subsampled to the same number of TCRs (28,000). Expanded TCRs were defined as absent before sensitization and observed at least eight times at the 2-week time point. The public reads were reprocessed in TCRdb via fastp at Q25 and MiXCR, keeping in-frame beta chains. CDR3 protein duplicates are merged, each entry listing the most common genes and DNA. The V and J calls reflect TCRdb's pipeline rather than the authors' work. The table for this sample lists tens of thousands of distinct CDR3 sequences; 12% of them were counted only once. The ten largest clones capture 1.9% of the sample.

Here is what the overall study found, with its caveats: Because all patients had alopecia, a presumed autoimmune disease, the immune response of the patients might differ from that of healthy individuals. After repeated subsampling, changes were observed in the strength of the expansion versus patch-test correlation and in the threshold at which the correlation became significant. A positive correlation was found between the number of PT1 expanded TCRs and patch test score, with significance reached at thresholds 8, 16 and 32 but not 4. No change with DPC sensitization was found in the number of TCRs above 1 in 1000 frequency, and no evidence of global repertoire structure alterations was found. Expanded TCRs formed significantly more large CDR3 similarity clusters than pre-sensitization or healthy control sets, consistent with antigen-driven responses.

The input for sequencing was whole blood, taken in connection with sensitization to the hapten diphenylcyclopropenone (DPC). The sequence came from a woman aged 40 to 50 with alopecia areata. Some clones in this sample may be carry-over from other donors' samples. In this chain, TRBV7-2 is recombined with TRBJ2-7; the D gene is unclear. CDR3 loop: CASSLVLGEQYF. The nucleotide sequence reads TGTGCCAGCAGCTTAGTCCTCGGCGAGCAGTACTTC.